These 24 T cell receptor beta chains were sequenced from one sample in a study of T cell changes during pregnancy in multiple sclerosis. Profiled with immunoSEQ multiplex PCR; TCRdb holds only in-frame clones, not every one. The data contain 55,000 to 65,000 clones, 80% to 95% of them singletons. Sequenced material: peripheral blood, taken in the second trimester of pregnancy. The receptor set was obtained from a female donor with multiple sclerosis, enrolled in a pregnancy study.

This clone has only one observation. The chain uses TRBV5-5 and TRBJ2-7; D is possibly TRBD2 (5 bases). The V end lost 1 base, the J end lost 3 bases, and 11 bases lay between the germline ends. The germline V gene has CDR1 SGHKS and CDR2 YYEKEE (reference sequence). The CDR3 is 14 residues long. CDR3 DNA sequence: TGTGCCAGCAGCTTGTTAGAGCGGCGCTACGAGCAGTACTTC. This codes for CASSLLERRYEQYF. The full variable domain, its missing parts supplied by reference TRBV5-5 and TRBJ2-7, is DAGVTQSPTHLIKTRGQQVTLRCSPISGHKSVSWYQQVLGQGPQFIFQYYEKEERGRGNFPDRFSARQFPNYSSELNVNALLLGDSALYLCASSLLERRYEQYFGPGTRLTVT.

This chain connects TRBV5-4 to TRBJ2-7; perhaps TRBD2 as D (6 bases). The CDR3 contains 14 residues. V lost 0 bases to trimming and J lost 7 bases, with 14 bases between them. The germline CDR1 and CDR2 sequences are SGHNT and YYREEE (reference sequence). CDR3 sequence reads: CASSLGPGEVEQYF. For the CDR3, the DNA is TGTGCCAGCAGCTTGGGGCCGGGGGAAGTAGAGCAGTACTTC.

The chain uses TRBV7-3 and TRBJ2-5; TRBD2 aligns across 7 bases. The germline CDR1 and CDR2 sequences are SGHTA and FQGTGA. The CDR3 spans 15 residues. With 2 bases clipped from V and 2 bases from J, the junction kept 5 bases outside the gene matches. The CDR3 DNA sequence: TGTGCCAGCAGCTTAGGTGGCGGGAGTCAAGAGACCCAGTACTTC. Encoded protein: CASSLGGGSQETQYF.

The V and J genes are TRBV5-4 and TRBJ2-3; 8 positions agree with TRBD2. V trimming: 0 bases; J trimming: 6 bases; junction bases outside the gene matches: 12. CDR3 length: 17 residues. Germline V CDR1 and CDR2: SGHNT, YYREEE (reference sequence). Here the CDR3 DNA reads TGTGCCAGCAGCTTGGGTGCTAGCGGGCGTTTTGGGGATACGCAGTATTTT. Translated: CASSLGASGRFGDTQYF.

V usage is TRBV27 and J usage is TRBJ1-3, with D tentatively TRBD1 (5 bases). Per germline, CDR1 MNHEY and CDR2 SMNVEV (reference sequence). V dropped 2 bases and J dropped 0 bases, with 8 bases sitting between them. The CDR3 runs 15 residues. In DNA, the CDR3 is TGTGCCAGCAGTTTAAGGGGCCGCTCTGGAAACACCATATATTTT. It specifies CASSLRGRSGNTIYF.

The chain recombines TRBV7-6 with TRBJ2-6; D might be TRBD2 (5 bases). The CDR3 covers 18 residues. The V end lost 1 base, the J end lost 1 base, and 14 bases lay between the germline ends. Germline V gene data show CDR1 as SGHVS and CDR2 as FNYEAQ. The CDR3 sequence is CASSLVGAAASGANVLTF. CDR3 DNA sequence: TGTGCCAGCAGCTTAGTGGGAGCGGCAGCATCTGGGGCCAACGTCCTGACTTTC.

The rearrangement links TRBV7-9 to TRBJ2-3, with 7 bases fitting TRBD2. Germline trimming cut 0 bases from V and 1 base from J; bases unmatched to any gene: 7. The CDR3 is 17 residues long. Germline V gene sequence: CDR1 SEHNR, CDR2 FQNEAQ (reference sequence). CDR3 sequence reads: CASSLAGGGIGTDTQYF. The CDR3 coding sequence is TGTGCCAGCAGCTTAGCGGGGGGGGGAATAGGCACAGATACGCAGTATTTT.

This sequence joins TRBV5-1 and TRBJ2-1; D gene ambiguous. The CDR3 totals 12 residues. Trimming took 5 bases from V and 6 from J, leaving 9 bases between them. Looked up from germline, CDR1 is SGHRS and CDR2 is YFSETQ. The CDR3 nucleotides are TGCGCCAGCAGTTCTCGCGGCAATGAGCAGTTCTTC. It translates to CASSSRGNEQFF.

The J gene is TRBJ2-3, the V gene TRBV10-3, with TRBD2 identical over 7 bases. From germline, CDR1 is ENHRY and CDR2 SYGVKD. This CDR3 spans 18 amino acids. J gave up 4 bases and V 4 bases, and 17 bases lay outside the gene matches. The CDR3 DNA reads as TGTGCCATCAGTGTATTTGTAGGTTCAGCGGGATACGCAGATACGCAGTATTTT. As protein: CAISVFVGSAGYADTQYF.

The chain links TRBV11-2 to TRBJ2-2; D possibly corresponds to TRBD1 (6 bases). Trimming left V 2 bases short and J 4 bases short, with 17 bases between. The length of the CDR3 is 17 residues. Germline V gene sequence: CDR1 SGHAT, CDR2 FQNNGV. The CDR3 sequence: CASSLNILFRGTGELFF. The CDR3 nucleotides are TGTGCCAGCAGCTTAAATATATTGTTCAGGGGCACCGGGGAGCTGTTTTTT.

The chain combines TRBV10-3 with TRBJ2-7; 8 bases fit TRBD1. Germline CDR1 and CDR2: ENHRY and SYGVKD. CDR3 length equals 17 residues. J gave up 2 bases and V 6 bases, and 15 bases lay outside the gene matches. The CDR3 DNA follows: TGTGCCATCAGCGGTGACGTACGGACAGGGAAAACCTACGAGCAGTACTTC. This translates into CAISGDVRTGKTYEQYF.

This chain joins TRBV9 and TRBJ2-3; D remains unclear. Trimming removed 2 bases at V and 0 bases at J, with 4 bases between. The germline gives CDR1 SGDLS, CDR2 YYNGEE. The CDR3 loop spans 13 amino acids. The CDR3 DNA reads as TGTGCCAGCAGCGTTAAAAGCACAGATACGCAGTATTTT. This gives the protein CASSVKSTDTQYF.

The V and J genes are TRBV4-2 and TRBJ2-3, with D possibly TRBD2 on 6 matching bases. V lost 0 bases to trimming and J lost 2 bases, with 18 bases between them. The CDR3 has 18 amino acids. Germline loops: CDR1 LGHNA, CDR2 YNFKEQ. The CDR3 region is CASSQDLEAGDYTDTQYF. The CDR3 nucleotides read TGTGCCAGCAGCCAAGATCTGGAAGCGGGTGATTACACAGATACGCAGTATTTT.

Here the CDR3 reads CASSLEDSLSYNEQFF. The CDR3 coding sequence is TGTGCCAGCAGCTTAGAAGACAGTCTCTCCTACAATGAGCAGTTCTTC. The V and J genes are TRBV7-6 and TRBJ2-1, with D maybe TRBD1 (5 bases). Germline CDR1 and CDR2: SGHVS and FNYEAQ. Trimming took off 1 base at V and 0 bases at J, with 10 bases between the two ends. The CDR3 length is 16 residues.

The chain employs TRBV9 and TRBJ2-3, with 14 bases lining up with TRBD2. The CDR3 has 18 residues. V was pared by 0 bases and J by 5 bases, with 8 bases of the junction left unmatched. Germline assignment: CDR1 SGDLS and CDR2 YYNGEE. The CDR3, as DNA: TGTGCCAGCAGCGTAGAGAGGGGACTAGCGGGAGCAAAAGATACGCAGTATTTT. Its translation: CASSVERGLAGAKDTQYF.

For this clone: At one end the junction does not follow the germline gene, possibly because of a read error. V usage is TRBV7-7 and J usage is TRBJ2-7, with a possible D match to TRBD2 (5 bases). CDR3 size: 15 residues. Germline loops: CDR1 SSHAT, CDR2 FNYEAQ (reference sequence). The CDR3 DNA reads TGTGCTAGCAGCTTAGCGCTGGGCCCGTCCTACGAGCAGTACTTC. Translating gives CASSLALGPSYEQYF. Together with reference TRBV7-7 and TRBJ2-7, the CDR3 gives the full variable domain: GAGVSQSPRYKVTKRGQDVTLRCDPISSHATLYWYQQALGQGPEFLTYFNYEAQPDKSGLPSDRFSAERPEGSISTLTIQRTEQRDSAMYRCASSLALGPSYEQYFGPGTRLTVT.

The chain joins TRBV9 to TRBJ2-1; D ambiguous. V was clipped by 0 bases and J by 5 bases, with 9 bases between them. The CDR3 sequence is 14 residues long. Germline V gene sequence: CDR1 SGDLS, CDR2 YYNGEE. Here the CDR3 DNA reads TGTGCCAGCAGCGTAGTGAGCTTAGACAATGAGCAGTTCTTC. Its translation: CASSVVSLDNEQFF.

This chain joins TRBV7-2 and TRBJ2-7, with TRBD1 matching over 9 bases. The CDR3 is made up of 13 amino acids. V lost 5 bases and J lost 7; bases outside the gene matches: 6. Germline CDR1 reads SGHTA; CDR2 reads FQGNSA. The CDR3 region is CASSATTGGEQYF. The DNA for the CDR3 is TGTGCCAGCAGCGCAACGACAGGGGGAGAGCAGTACTTC.

The gene calls are TRBV30 and TRBJ2-5; TRBD2 matches 7 bases. CDR3 length: 12 residues. Germline V gene sequence: CDR1 GTSNPN, CDR2 SVGIG (reference sequence). J was trimmed by 5 bases and V by 5 bases; bases with no gene match: 5. This chain's CDR3 is CAWGLGSETQYF. The CDR3 coding sequence is TGTGCCTGGGGACTAGGTTCGGAGACCCAGTACTTC.

The chain employs TRBV7-8 and TRBJ2-6; D unresolved. CDR3 length: 18 residues. V was cut by 2 bases and J by 0 bases, with 14 bases left in between. Germline V gene sequence: CDR1 SGHVS, CDR2 FQNEAQ. The CDR3: CASSLLPNSDSGANVLTF. The CDR3 DNA sequence: TGTGCCAGCAGCTTACTCCCAAACTCCGACTCTGGGGCCAACGTCCTGACTTTC.

The V call is TRBV10-3, the J call TRBJ2-7; TRBD1 matches 10 bases. Trimming removed 2 bases from V and 3 bases from J; junction bases left unmatched: 4. This CDR3 has 15 amino acids. Germline V CDR1 and CDR2: ENHRY, SYGVKD. The CDR3 reads CAISERGQGLYEQYF. The CDR3 DNA reads as TGTGCCATCAGTGAGAGGGGACAGGGGCTCTACGAGCAGTACTTC.

This clone was seen just once. The rearrangement links TRBV7-9 to TRBJ2-5; TRBD1 might be the D (6 bases). Between the trimmed V and J ends, which lost 5 bases and 1 base, there was a span of 14 bases. The germline V gene encodes CDR1 SEHNR and CDR2 FQNEAQ (reference sequence). The CDR3 consists of 15 residues. The CDR3 sequence is CASSPGQIFQETQYF. DNA of the CDR3: TGTGCCAGCAGCCCAGGACAGATCTTCCAAGAGACCCAGTACTTC.

The chain links TRBV5-4 to TRBJ2-7; 9 bases match TRBD2. The V gene end was trimmed by 1 base and the J gene end by 3 bases; junction bases not matched to a gene: 5. CDR1 is SGHNT and CDR2 is YYREEE in the germline V gene (reference sequence). The CDR3 is 15 residues long. CDR3 nucleotides: TGTGCCAGCAGCTTGCAGTCTAGCGGGGACTACGAGCAGTACTTC. This codes for CASSLQSSGDYEQYF.

The V gene is TRBV6-1, the J gene TRBJ2-7; TRBD1 agrees at 7 bases. The CDR3 runs 13 residues. Germline CDR1 and CDR2: MNHNS and SASEGT. Trimming cost V 6 bases and J 7 bases; bases outside gene matches: 9. The CDR3 DNA sequence: TGTGCCAGCAGCATGGACAGGCTGGGGGAGCAGTACTTC. Its translation is CASSMDRLGEQYF.